This T cell receptor beta chain was profiled in a study of blood T cell repertoires in COVID-19. Study context: The United States, Italy and Spain provided the acute and convalescent COVID-19 samples. Sample material is recorded as cDNA or gDNA derived from T cells, B-cell-depleted T cells, or PBMCs.

CDR3 length: 15 residues. The V gene end was trimmed by 1 base and the J gene end by 4 bases; junction bases not matched to a gene: 6. Germline V lookup: CDR1 MDHEN, CDR2 SYDVKM. Original handling: Estimation of nucleated cell counts relied on the amplification of reference gene primers. Assay used: immunoSEQ multiplex PCR; TCRdb lists only in-frame clones, some missing. V, J and clone size are those of that table, while D and trimming were read from the DNA. The sample holds 25,000 to 30,000 clones, more than 75% seen once. This receptor was obtained from a human donor in a cohort sampled during active COVID-19. The donor label of this sample is uncertain. The chain links TRBV28 to TRBJ1-2; TRBD1 matches 7 bases. The sample comprised peripheral blood. The CDR3 here is CASSLFPTGRYGYTF. The CDR3 coding sequence is TGTGCCAGCAGTTTATTCCCGACAGGGCGCTATGGCTACACCTTC.